This section outlines one TCR beta chain sequence together with its context. Its antigen has not been determined. Per-base qualities were not stored, and no clone one base away is much larger. The data stem from a study of monozygotic twins with cystic fibrosis (dated by TCRdb to about 2021). Study-level background: Barcoded libraries were prepared with around 15 PCR cycles from around 3 micrograms of fragmented DNA. To assess genetic influence on V and J gene usage, the study compared TCR beta repertoires within and across 16 monozygotic twin pairs with cystic fibrosis. Twins were ranked among around 990 cohort participants for weight-for-height and FEVPerc (FEV1 disease centile) on the day of blood sampling. Data for three of the twin pairs had been reported previously in another context. Made up mostly of children and adolescents, the cohort included ten female and six male twin pairs ranging in age from about 2.0 to 40 years, with a median of about 9.2 years.

CDR1 and CDR2, per the germline V gene (reference sequence), are GTSNPN and SVGIG. From V the trimming removes 0 bases and from J it removes 0 bases, while the gene matches leave 5 bases of the junction unaccounted for. CDR3 length: 16 amino acids, cysteine to phenylalanine. Left in the record is the CDR3 DNA by itself, 48 bases read in frame from the first base. Following the manufacturer's instructions, the researchers used the immunoSEQ immune profiling system to amplify TCR beta CDR3 regions via multiplex PCR. An Illumina NextSeq system was used to carry out the sequencing. As for how the authors treated the data: The immunoSEQ Analyzer platform handled processing of the sequence data, and clonality was calculated by taking the square root of Simpson's index of productive rearrangements. Jensen-Shannon distance served as the measure of similarity in V and J usage, while OLGA was used to compute CDR3 generation probabilities. Shared CDR3 sequences were searched against the immuneACCESS database (August 2020) and VDJdb (December 2020). TCRdb carries this immuneACCESS record with in-frame sequences only. Its versions omit some clonotypes, under half of them owing to an unresolved V gene in the studies checked, with the rest unexplained. V and J calls and clone size are given by that table; D and trimming were obtained from the DNA. Across this sample there are about 36,000 clones, with 75% to 90% seen only once. The top ten hold approximately 1.8% of the sample.

Broader findings and caveats from the paper: The greatest similarity to the co-twin was observed for V gene usage in 13 of 16 pairs and for J usage in 8 of 16 pairs, which suggested genetic constraints. Simpson clonality was generally low (median approximately 0.0092), which suggests a naive-dominated repertoire, and clonality was higher in the most severely affected patients. Nucleotide-identical clonotype sharing was significantly higher within monozygotic CF twin pairs than between unrelated CF individuals (P = 0.000026, Mann-Whitney). No association turned up between shared CDR3 numbers and age, concordance or disease severity, and the cohort was small.

The twin pairs came from the European Cystic Fibrosis Twin and Sibling Study Cohort, which recruited patients from more than 150 CF clinics across 14 European countries. Zygosity and CFTR genotype were verified in-house, and zygosity was tested by multiplex PCR of nine short tandem repeat loci. Each twin gave a peripheral blood sample, and clinical parameters were documented on that same day of blood sampling. Genomic DNA was isolated from peripheral blood cells with phenol/chloroform and kept in TE buffer at 4 degrees C. The sequencing sample was made of blood. The chain is encoded by TRBV30 joined to TRBJ1-2; 9 nucleotides in the junction match TRBD1. This sequence originates from a girl aged 2-10 years with cystic fibrosis. The CDR3 amino acid sequence is: CAWSVLGDRANYGYTF. Read as DNA, the sequence is TGTGCCTGGAGTGTATTAGGGGACAGGGCTAACTATGGCTACACCTTC.